This is a list of T cell receptor beta chains from one sample in a study of CD8 T cells in ankylosing spondylitis. TCRdb re-called the 5' RACE reads with MiXCR, one entry per CDR3 protein. The data show 150,000 to 200,000 distinct CDR3 sequences, around a sixth seen once. The sequenced sample consisted of blood, either unsorted or a sorted T cell fraction (not recorded which). These receptors were collected from a male donor between 5 and 35 years old with ankylosing spondylitis or in good health (not recorded which). The CDR3 runs from the conserved cysteine through the conserved F or W. The order of the fields is V gene, J gene, CDR3 protein.

TRBV19	TRBJ2-2	CASSISGVTGELFF
TRBV10-3	TRBJ1-2	CAISDRGGYTF
TRBV11-2	TRBJ2-6	CASSSDGYGANVLTF
TRBV15	TRBJ2-5	CATSRDLKGETQYF
TRBV6-1	TRBJ1-5	CASRGTGSNNQPQHF
TRBV20-1	TRBJ2-4	CSAREQGGDIQYF
TRBV10-3	TRBJ1-6	CAISDTGTGGSPLHF
TRBV14	TRBJ2-1	CASSHYQGSDEQFF
TRBV7-8	TRBJ1-1	CASSLASLTGGHTEAFF
TRBV5-1	TRBJ2-3	CASRGLAGADTQYF
TRBV15	TRBJ2-5	CATSRDPSATAGETQYF
TRBV27	TRBJ2-2	CASSFRGQRTGELFF
TRBV29-1	TRBJ2-3	CSVEGDSSTDTQYF
TRBV11-3	TRBJ2-5	CASSLKREYRKTQYF
TRBV12-3/TRBV12-4	TRBJ2-1	CASSPGIYNEQFF
TRBV14	TRBJ2-7	CASSSSGQGIYYEQYF
TRBV24-1	TRBJ2-2	CATSPLVTSGRAQVTGELFF
TRBV11-2	TRBJ2-2	CASSPFRVASSGNTGELFF
TRBV7-8	TRBJ2-1	CASSVTTSYNEQFF
TRBV12-3/TRBV12-4	TRBJ2-1	CASSSLLSGKYNEQFF
TRBV9	TRBJ2-5	CASSLSSGPQETQYF
TRBV9	TRBJ2-2	CASSDAGTGFTGELFF
TRBV20-1	TRBJ2-3	CSVARTTSTDTQYF
TRBV3-1	TRBJ1-5	CASSQDWGNNQPQHF
TRBV7-6	TRBJ2-1	CASSSRTDYNEQFF
TRBV20-1	TRBJ2-1	CSAWGNEQFF
TRBV6-5	TRBJ1-2	CASSSPRTLMANGYTF
TRBV29-1	TRBJ2-7	CSVRNSYEQYF
TRBV7-2	TRBJ2-1	CASSLIPVGVSYNEQFF
TRBV20-1	TRBJ2-1	CSASEYNEQFF
TRBV7-9	TRBJ2-3	CASSSFSGTRTDTQYF
TRBV20-1	TRBJ1-4	CSARDPLDRVLFF
TRBV5-1	TRBJ2-2	CASSPAIGGPSGELFF
TRBV12-3/TRBV12-4	TRBJ1-1	CASRYLQGTEAFF
TRBV21-1	TRBJ2-3	CASSKDVADTQYF
TRBV2	TRBJ2-1	CASSVGLNSYNEQFF
TRBV7-3	TRBJ2-3	CASSPLAASTDTQYF
TRBV4-3	TRBJ2-3	CASSRAPAGDLDTQYF
TRBV12-3/TRBV12-4	TRBJ2-3	CASSLIGSFTDTQYF
TRBV29-1	TRBJ1-1	CSSWGGMNTEAFF
TRBV7-9	TRBJ2-1	CASSFWTNPMGNEQFF
TRBV6-2/TRBV6-3	TRBJ2-5	CASSYSLRGLPFAETQYF
TRBV5-1	TRBJ2-1	CASSPLSTGAPYNEQFF
TRBV29-1	TRBJ2-2	CSVESSAEANTGELFF
TRBV19	TRBJ2-7	CASWGGTFPYEQYF
TRBV18	TRBJ2-7	CASSPSDRLSYEQYF
TRBV29-1	TRBJ1-1	CSVGLILVNTEAFF
TRBV5-1	TRBJ2-1	CASSLVGLAGRDEQFF
TRBV30	TRBJ2-3	CAWGWSTDTQYF
TRBV6-5	TRBJ2-1	CASSTTSYNQQFF
TRBV7-9	TRBJ2-1	CASSLAASNEQFF